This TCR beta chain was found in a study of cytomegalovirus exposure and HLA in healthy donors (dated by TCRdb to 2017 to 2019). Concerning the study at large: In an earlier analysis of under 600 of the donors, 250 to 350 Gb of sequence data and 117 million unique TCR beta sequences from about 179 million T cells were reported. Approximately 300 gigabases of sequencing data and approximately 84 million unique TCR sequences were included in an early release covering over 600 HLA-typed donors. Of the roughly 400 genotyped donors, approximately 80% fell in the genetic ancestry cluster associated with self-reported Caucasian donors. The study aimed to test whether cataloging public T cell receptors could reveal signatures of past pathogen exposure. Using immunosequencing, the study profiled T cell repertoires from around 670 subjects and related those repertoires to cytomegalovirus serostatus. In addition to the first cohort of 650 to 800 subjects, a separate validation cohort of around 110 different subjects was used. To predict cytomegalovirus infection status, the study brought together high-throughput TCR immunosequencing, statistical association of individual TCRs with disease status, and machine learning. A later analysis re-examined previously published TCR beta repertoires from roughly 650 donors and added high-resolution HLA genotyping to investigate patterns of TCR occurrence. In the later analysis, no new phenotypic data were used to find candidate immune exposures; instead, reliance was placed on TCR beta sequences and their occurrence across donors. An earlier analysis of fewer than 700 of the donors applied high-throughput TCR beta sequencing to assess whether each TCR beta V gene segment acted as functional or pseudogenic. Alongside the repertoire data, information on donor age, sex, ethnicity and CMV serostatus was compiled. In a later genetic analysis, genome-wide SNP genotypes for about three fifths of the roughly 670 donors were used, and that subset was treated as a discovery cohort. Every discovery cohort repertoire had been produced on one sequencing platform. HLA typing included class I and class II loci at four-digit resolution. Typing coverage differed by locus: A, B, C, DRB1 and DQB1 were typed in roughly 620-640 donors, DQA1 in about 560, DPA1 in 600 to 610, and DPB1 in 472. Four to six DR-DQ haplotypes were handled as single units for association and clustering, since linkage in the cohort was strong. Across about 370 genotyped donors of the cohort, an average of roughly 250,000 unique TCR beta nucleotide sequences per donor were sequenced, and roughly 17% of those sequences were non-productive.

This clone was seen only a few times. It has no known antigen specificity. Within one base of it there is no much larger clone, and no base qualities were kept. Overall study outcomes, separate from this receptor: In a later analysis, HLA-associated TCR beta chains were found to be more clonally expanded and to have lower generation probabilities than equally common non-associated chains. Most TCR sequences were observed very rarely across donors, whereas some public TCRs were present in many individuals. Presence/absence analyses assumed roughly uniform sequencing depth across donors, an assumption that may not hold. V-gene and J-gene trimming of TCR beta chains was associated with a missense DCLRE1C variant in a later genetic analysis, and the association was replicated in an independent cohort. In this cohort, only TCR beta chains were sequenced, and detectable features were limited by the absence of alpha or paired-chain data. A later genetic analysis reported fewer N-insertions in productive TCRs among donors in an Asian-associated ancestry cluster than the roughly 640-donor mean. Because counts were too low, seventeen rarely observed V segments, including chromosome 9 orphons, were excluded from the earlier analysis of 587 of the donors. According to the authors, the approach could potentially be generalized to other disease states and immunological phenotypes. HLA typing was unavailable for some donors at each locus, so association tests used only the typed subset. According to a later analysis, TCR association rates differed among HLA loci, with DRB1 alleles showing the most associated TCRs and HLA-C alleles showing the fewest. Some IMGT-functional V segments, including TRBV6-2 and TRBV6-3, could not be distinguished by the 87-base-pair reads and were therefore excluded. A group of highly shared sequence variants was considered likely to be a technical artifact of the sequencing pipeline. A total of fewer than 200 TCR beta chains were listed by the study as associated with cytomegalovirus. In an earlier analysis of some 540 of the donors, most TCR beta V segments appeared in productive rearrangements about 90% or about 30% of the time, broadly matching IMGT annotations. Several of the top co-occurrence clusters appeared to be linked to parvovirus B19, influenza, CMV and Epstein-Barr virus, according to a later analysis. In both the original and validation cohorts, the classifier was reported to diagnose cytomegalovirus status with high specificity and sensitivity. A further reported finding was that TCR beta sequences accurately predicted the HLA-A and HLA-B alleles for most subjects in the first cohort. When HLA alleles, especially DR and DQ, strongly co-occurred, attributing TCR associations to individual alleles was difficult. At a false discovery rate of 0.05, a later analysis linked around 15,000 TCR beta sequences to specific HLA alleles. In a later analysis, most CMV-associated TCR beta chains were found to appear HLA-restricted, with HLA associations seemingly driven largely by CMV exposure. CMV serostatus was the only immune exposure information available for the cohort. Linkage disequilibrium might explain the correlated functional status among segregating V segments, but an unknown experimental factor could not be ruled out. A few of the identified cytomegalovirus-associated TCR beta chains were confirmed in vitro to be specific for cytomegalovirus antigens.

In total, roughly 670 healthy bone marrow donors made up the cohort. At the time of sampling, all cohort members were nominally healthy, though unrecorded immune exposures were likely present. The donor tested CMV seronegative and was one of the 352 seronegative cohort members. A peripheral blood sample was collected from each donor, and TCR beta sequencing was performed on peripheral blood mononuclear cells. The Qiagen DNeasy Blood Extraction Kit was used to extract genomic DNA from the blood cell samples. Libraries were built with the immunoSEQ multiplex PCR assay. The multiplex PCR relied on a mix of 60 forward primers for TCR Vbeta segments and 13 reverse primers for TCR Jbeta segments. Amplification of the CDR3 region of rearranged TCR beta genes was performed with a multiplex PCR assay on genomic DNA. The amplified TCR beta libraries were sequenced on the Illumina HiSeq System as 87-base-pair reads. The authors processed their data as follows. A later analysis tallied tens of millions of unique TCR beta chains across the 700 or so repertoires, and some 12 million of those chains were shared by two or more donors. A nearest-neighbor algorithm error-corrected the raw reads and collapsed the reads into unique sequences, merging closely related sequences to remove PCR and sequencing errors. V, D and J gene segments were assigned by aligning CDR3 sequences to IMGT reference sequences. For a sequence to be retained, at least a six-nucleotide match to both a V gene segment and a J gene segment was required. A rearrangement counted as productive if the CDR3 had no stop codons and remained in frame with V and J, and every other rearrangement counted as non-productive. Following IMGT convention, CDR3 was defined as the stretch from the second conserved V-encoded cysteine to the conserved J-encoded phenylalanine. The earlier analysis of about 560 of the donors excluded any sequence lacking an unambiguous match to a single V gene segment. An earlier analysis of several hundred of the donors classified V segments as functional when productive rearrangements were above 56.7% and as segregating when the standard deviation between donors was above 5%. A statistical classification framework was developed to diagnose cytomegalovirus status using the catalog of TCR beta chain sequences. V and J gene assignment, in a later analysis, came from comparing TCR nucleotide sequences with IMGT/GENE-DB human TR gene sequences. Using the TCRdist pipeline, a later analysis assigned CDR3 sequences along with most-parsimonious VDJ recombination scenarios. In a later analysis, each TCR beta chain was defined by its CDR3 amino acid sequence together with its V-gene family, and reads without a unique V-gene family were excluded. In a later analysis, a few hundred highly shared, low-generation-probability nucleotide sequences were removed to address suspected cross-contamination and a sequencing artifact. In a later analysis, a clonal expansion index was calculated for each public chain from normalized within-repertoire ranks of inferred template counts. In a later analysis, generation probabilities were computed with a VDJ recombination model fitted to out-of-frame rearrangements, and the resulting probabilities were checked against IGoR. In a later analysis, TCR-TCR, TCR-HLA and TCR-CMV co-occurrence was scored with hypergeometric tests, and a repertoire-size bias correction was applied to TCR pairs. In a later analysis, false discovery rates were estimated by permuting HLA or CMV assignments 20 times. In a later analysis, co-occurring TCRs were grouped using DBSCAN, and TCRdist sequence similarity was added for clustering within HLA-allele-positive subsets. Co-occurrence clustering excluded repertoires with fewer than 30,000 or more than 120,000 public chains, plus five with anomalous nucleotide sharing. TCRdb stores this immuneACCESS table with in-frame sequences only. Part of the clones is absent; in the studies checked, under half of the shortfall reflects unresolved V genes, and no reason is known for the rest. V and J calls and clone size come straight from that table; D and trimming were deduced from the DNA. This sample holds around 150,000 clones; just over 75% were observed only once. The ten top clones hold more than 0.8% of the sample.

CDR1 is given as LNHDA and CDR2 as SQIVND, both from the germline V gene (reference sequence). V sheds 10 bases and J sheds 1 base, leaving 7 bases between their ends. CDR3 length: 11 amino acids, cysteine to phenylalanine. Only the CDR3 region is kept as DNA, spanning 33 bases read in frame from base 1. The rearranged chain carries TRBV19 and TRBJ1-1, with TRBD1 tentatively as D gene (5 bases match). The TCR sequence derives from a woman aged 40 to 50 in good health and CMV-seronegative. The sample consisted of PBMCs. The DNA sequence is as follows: TGTGCCACAGGGAAGAACACTGAAGCTTTCTTT. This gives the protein CATGKNTEAFF.